Sequencing of this T cell receptor beta chain was carried out in a study of T cells after posttransplantation cyclophosphamide. Clones were read by immunoSEQ multiplex PCR, and TCRdb kept only the in-frame ones, dropping some. Among about 8,800 clones, roughly 98% were seen once, and the ten largest hold less than 0.3%. Cells defined as naive were viable CD3+CD4+ or CD3+CD8+ and CCR7+CD45RA+CD45RO-CD95-CD27+CD28+. Unmatched junction bases numbered 6, after V lost 3 bases and J lost 10 bases. The CDR3 has 14 residues. Germline CDR1 MNHEY, CDR2 SMNVEV (reference sequence). The sample taken for sequencing was naive CD4+ T cells sorted from PBMCs. The chain employs TRBV27 and TRBJ2-6, with TRBD1 identical over 7 bases. The sequence was collected from a woman aged 55-69 years in good health, CMV-negative, and a related stem cell transplant donor. The CDR3 region is CASSLYRGNNVLTF. The DNA for the CDR3 is TGTGCCAGCAGTTTGTACAGGGGAAATAACGTCCTGACTTTC.